This entry is about one T cell receptor (beta chain). This clonotype occurred once. What this receptor recognizes is not known. Per-base qualities were not stored, and no clone one base away is much larger. The germline ends are 10 bases apart after V is trimmed by 2 bases and J by 3 bases. Reading from cysteine to phenylalanine, the CDR3 counts 13 amino acids. Of all the DNA, just the CDR3 is kept, 39 bases in frame from base 1. CDR1 and CDR2 (SQVTM, ANQGSEA) derive from the germline V gene. This specimen comes from a study of T-cell memory formation after mild COVID-19 (dated by TCRdb to the early 2020s). Regarding the study in general: Most TCR sequence clusters were specific to one of the two donors. The cohort comprised two young, previously healthy adult volunteers, one female and one male. T-cell clones expanding and contracting after mild COVID-19 in a couple of donors were tracked by longitudinal TCRalpha and TCRbeta repertoire sequencing. Here is what the overall study found, with its caveats: The detection of some responding clones in pre-infection memory suggests that pre-existing cross-reactive memory T cells joined the SARS-CoV-2 response. From day 15 to 85, contracting clones showed balanced CD4/CD8 phenotypes, whereas a second wave of clones that expanded from day 15 to 37 leaned towards CD4+. Whether the second-wave clones peaking on day 37 were SARS-CoV-2 specific was not confirmed. Only a couple of mild cases were covered in the study, and larger cohorts including severe cases with pre-infection samples were considered necessary. Contracting CD4+ clones were located mainly in the CM and EM memory subsets, whereas CD8+ clones were found to be enriched in EMRA.

The sequencing machine was an Illumina NovaSeq 6000. TCRalpha and TCRbeta cDNA libraries were built by 5'RACE with constant-segment primers, adding sample barcodes and unique molecular identifiers. Trizol reagent was used to extract RNA from every sample. Amplification of the libraries took two PCR steps, and the second step added a second sample barcode plus Illumina TruSeq adapters. Sequencing of the libraries was done on an Illumina NovaSeq, producing 2 x 150 bp paired-end reads. In the source study's methods: With migec v1.2.7, reads were demultiplexed and then collapsed into UMI-guided consensus sequences. Using mixcr v2.1.11, UMI consensuses were aligned to TRA and TRB V and J templates and then assembled into clonotypes. A clonotype was counted as expanded or contracted only if both edgeR and NoisET called the change significant, with noise models trained on biological replicates. edgeR calls used a false discovery rate-adjusted p below 0.01 and a log2 fold-change threshold of 1. As an exploratory analysis of dynamics, max-normalized trajectories of the 1000 most abundant clonotypes were examined by PCA with hierarchical clustering. The CD4 or CD8 phenotype of responding clones was assigned using the separately sequenced CD4+ and CD8+ repertoires. In-frame beta chains were kept once TCRdb had trimmed the public reads at Q25 with fastp and called clones with MiXCR. When rows share a CDR3 protein, they turn into one entry using the most common DNA and genes. These V and J calls derive from TCRdb rather than the authors' analysis. The table for this sample lists some 180,000 distinct CDR3 sequences; roughly 18% of them were counted only once. Clones ranked in the top ten supply more than 3% of the sample.

Ficoll-Paque density gradient centrifugation was the method used to isolate PBMCs. The sample was PBMCs or a T cell subset sorted from them (not recorded which). This sequence uses TRBV29-1 and TRBJ1-1; a tentative D call is TRBD1 (5 bases match). This clonotype originated in a man between 18 and 35 years old who had mild COVID-19 (a few samples of this study predate the infection). The sample titles of this study are shuffled in the database, so cell type and time point are left out; the donor was told from shared clones. CDR3 loop: CSVERGRDTEAFF. The bases read TGCAGCGTTGAAAGGGGTAGGGACACTGAAGCTTTCTTT.